These 30 T cell receptor beta chains originate from one sample sequenced in a study of cytomegalovirus exposure and HLA in healthy donors. PCR was performed using 60 Vbeta and 13 Jbeta primers. Profiled with immunoSEQ multiplex PCR; TCRdb holds only in-frame clones, not every one. Its clone listing holds around 140,000 clones. Sequencing was done on a sample of PBMCs. Receptors originate from a male donor in good health and CMV-seronegative.

The V call is TRBV6-1, the J call TRBJ2-5, with TRBD2 matching over 11 bases. The V gene end was trimmed by 4 bases and the J gene end by 5 bases; junction bases not matched to a gene: 6. The CDR3 length is 15 residues. The germline V gene encodes CDR1 MNHNS and CDR2 SASEGT. CDR3: CASSGVAGGWETQYF. The CDR3 DNA follows: TGTGCCAGCAGTGGAGTAGCGGGGGGGTGGGAGACCCAGTACTTC.

The chain uses TRBV19 and TRBJ1-4, with 8 nucleotides matching TRBD1. The CDR3 has 17 amino acids. J gave up 8 bases and V 1 base, and 12 bases lay outside the gene matches. In germline, CDR1 is LNHDA, CDR2 SQIVND (reference sequence). The CDR3 DNA reads TGTGCCAGTAGTATAGCAGGGACAGGCTTCGGAGGGGAAAAACTGTTTTTT. Residues: CASSIAGTGFGGEKLFF.

The J gene is TRBJ2-5, the V gene TRBV30; a weak D match, TRBD2 (6 bases). With 6 bases removed from V and 7 bases from J, the gap between germline ends came to 15 bases. The V gene's germline CDR1 is GTSNPN and CDR2 SVGIG (reference sequence). The CDR3 extends over 12 amino acids. The CDR3 spells CACMRDSATQYF. DNA for the CDR3: TGTGCCTGCATGCGGGACTCGGCGACCCAGTACTTC.

The chain combines TRBV30 with TRBJ1-6; unclear D gene. The CDR3 is 15 residues long. Deletions cut 0 bases from V and 8 bases from J, with 14 bases between. CDR1 GTSNPN and CDR2 SVGIG come from the germline V gene (reference sequence). In DNA, the CDR3 is TGTGCCTGGAGTGTATCCGGAGGCCCTTATTCACCCCTCCACTTT. It codes for CAWSVSGGPYSPLHF.

This chain connects TRBV28 to TRBJ2-7; D is ambiguous. The CDR3 consists of 14 residues. Trimming left V 3 bases short and J 0 bases short, with 9 bases between. CDR1 and CDR2 (germline): MDHEN, SYDVKM. The CDR3 sequence is CASSFYDNSYEQYF. The CDR3 coding sequence is TGTGCCAGCAGTTTTTACGACAACTCCTACGAGCAGTACTTC.

CDR3 region: CASSLGLAGNTGELFF. The DNA of the CDR3 is TGCGCCAGCAGCCTAGGACTAGCGGGGAACACCGGGGAGCTGTTTTTT. V and J are TRBV5-1 and TRBJ2-2; TRBD2 agrees at 11 bases. V lost 4 bases, J lost 1 base, and 3 bases stayed unmatched. Germline CDR1 SGHRS, CDR2 YFSETQ. The CDR3 is 16 amino acids.

CDR3 sequence (DNA): TGTGCCAGCAGCCCAGGTGGGGAGAATAGCAATCAGCCCCAGCATTTT. Protein: CASSPGGENSNQPQHF. The chain employs TRBV27 and TRBJ1-5, with D uncertain. From germline, CDR1 is MNHEY and CDR2 SMNVEV (reference sequence). V was pared by 6 bases and J by 0 bases, with 15 bases between. This CDR3 is 16 amino acids long.

The genes are TRBV18 and TRBJ1-1; unclear D gene. Germline CDR1 KGHSH, CDR2 LQKENI. The CDR3 spans 16 residues. Deletions cut 1 base from V and 3 bases from J, with 15 bases between. CDR3 in DNA: TGTGCCAGCTCACCACTCCGAGCCCGCCGGGACACTGAAGCTTTCTTT. Its protein product is CASSPLRARRDTEAFF. Drawing the rest from reference TRBV18 and TRBJ1-1, the complete variable domain is NAGVMQNPRHLVRRRGQEARLRCSPMKGHSHVYWYRQLPEEGLKFMVYLQKENIIDESGMPKERFSAEFPKEGPSILRIQQVVRGDSAAYFCASSPLRARRDTEAFFGQGTRLTVV.

This chain links TRBV19 with TRBJ1-2, with 8 bases fitting TRBD1. Germline V CDR1 and CDR2: LNHDA, SQIVND (reference sequence). Germline trimming cut 5 bases from V and 0 bases from J; bases unmatched to any gene: 5. CDR3 length: 15 residues. The CDR3 sequence is CASSPGTGANYGYTF. CDR3 bases: TGTGCCAGTAGTCCCGGGACAGGAGCTAACTATGGCTACACCTTC.

The chain recombines TRBV6-5 with TRBJ1-2; 7 bases agree with TRBD1. In germline, CDR1 is MNHEY, CDR2 SVGAGI. V was pared by 6 bases and J by 2 bases, with 3 bases of the junction left unmatched. This CDR3 spans 13 amino acids. CDR3 nucleotide sequence: TGTGCCAGCAGGACACAGGGGAACTATGGCTACACCTTC. Translation gives CASRTQGNYGYTF.

The rearrangement uses TRBV18 and TRBJ1-2; D uncertain. Germline V gives CDR1 KGHSH, CDR2 LQKENI. V was shortened by 2 bases and J by 8 bases, with 9 bases between the two germline ends. The length of the CDR3 is 12 residues. The CDR3 bases are TGTGCCAGCTCACCAGTTCCAGGCGGCTACACCTTC. Its protein product is CASSPVPGGYTF.

The chain recombines TRBV30 with TRBJ1-5; D is perhaps TRBD1 (5 bases). V was shortened by 4 bases and J by 2 bases, with 12 bases between the two germline ends. The germline gives CDR1 GTSNPN, CDR2 SVGIG (reference sequence). The CDR3 has 14 residues. In nucleotides, the CDR3 is TGTGCCTGGACTCAAGGGGATGGCAATCAGCCCCAGCATTTT. Amino acid sequence: CAWTQGDGNQPQHF.

This chain links TRBV30 with TRBJ1-3; tentative D call: TRBD1 (5 bases). Trimming took off 0 bases at V and 5 bases at J, with 11 bases between the two ends. The CDR3 has 14 amino acids. CDR1 is GTSNPN and CDR2 is SVGIG in the germline V gene (reference sequence). The CDR3 here is CAWSVRGSRNTIYF. The CDR3 region has the DNA TGTGCCTGGAGTGTTAGGGGCTCAAGAAACACCATATATTTT.

The chain uses TRBV7-9 and TRBJ1-1, with no clear D. Germline V lookup: CDR1 SEHNR, CDR2 FQNEAQ (reference sequence). The CDR3 runs to 16 residues. Trimming took 2 bases from V and 3 from J, leaving 16 bases between them. CDR3 amino acids: CASSLWGGLKDTEAFF. In nucleotides, the CDR3 is TGTGCCAGCAGCTTATGGGGAGGGCTTAAAGACACTGAAGCTTTCTTT.

The chain links TRBV6-4 to TRBJ2-2; 7 bases are shared with TRBD2. Trimming took 5 bases from V and 5 from J; bases not matched to a gene: 8. CDR1 and CDR2 from the germline V gene are MRHNA and SNTAGT. The CDR3 is 15 residues long. CDR3 residues: CASSPLAGRTGELFF. The CDR3 coding sequence is TGTGCCAGCAGTCCCTTAGCGGGCCGGACCGGGGAGCTGTTTTTT.

This chain uses TRBV15 with TRBJ2-1; possible D gene TRBD1, 6 bases. Between the trimmed V and J ends, which lost 5 bases and 5 bases, there was a span of 13 bases. CDR1 LNHNV and CDR2 YYDKDF come from the germline V gene (reference sequence). This CDR3 has 14 amino acids. CDR3 DNA: TGTGCCACCAGCGGACTGAACAGGGACAATGAGCAGTTCTTC. As protein: CATSGLNRDNEQFF.

This chain uses TRBV9 with TRBJ2-1; 11 bases agree with TRBD2. The V gene end was trimmed by 7 bases and the J gene end by 8 bases; junction bases not matched to a gene: 14. The CDR3 is made up of 16 amino acids. CDR1 and CDR2 from the germline V gene are SGDLS and YYNGEE. CDR3 sequence (DNA): TGTGCCAGCTCATCTTCCGGGACTAGCGGTTACTATGAGCAGTTCTTC. It is translated as CASSSSGTSGYYEQFF. The full variable domain, in which reference TRBV9 and TRBJ2-1 provide the parts outside the CDR3, is DSGVTQTPKHLITATGQRVTLRCSPRSGDLSVYWYQQSLDQGLQFLIQYYNGEERAKGNILERFSAQQFPDLHSELNLSSLELGDSALYFCASSSSGTSGYYEQFFGPGTRLTVL.

Worth noting for this clone: In the same sample, other DNA sequences code for this CDR3. The genes are TRBV6-5 and TRBJ2-1, with D possibly matching TRBD1 (7 bases). Trimming took off 6 bases at V and 0 bases at J, with 12 bases between the two ends. The CDR3 sequence is 15 residues long. The V gene's germline CDR1 is MNHEY and CDR2 SVGAGI. CDR3 in DNA: TGTGCCAGCAGCTCAGGGGGGAGCTCCTACAATGAGCAGTTCTTC. Translated, it gives CASSSGGSSYNEQFF.

The V and J genes are TRBV4-2 and TRBJ1-5; 8 nucleotides match TRBD1. The length of the CDR3 is 16 residues. V shed 1 base, J shed 8 bases, and the junction held 10 bases outside the gene matches. Germline-derived CDR1 and CDR2 are LGHNA and YNFKEQ. The CDR3 loop reads CASSQVGQARIEPQHF. CDR3 DNA sequence: TGTGCCAGCAGCCAAGTGGGACAGGCGCGTATTGAGCCCCAGCATTTT.

The chain uses TRBV5-1 and TRBJ2-5; D possibly corresponds to TRBD2 (7 bases). The CDR3 has 15 amino acids. The germline V gene has CDR1 SGHRS and CDR2 YFSETQ. V gave up 4 bases and J gave up 2 bases, with 15 bases separating them. The CDR3 DNA follows: TGCGCCAGCAGCCCGGGGGGCTACACACAAGAGACCCAGTACTTC. This translates into CASSPGGYTQETQYF.

The V gene is TRBV7-2, the J gene TRBJ2-1; D remains unclear. Germline V lookup: CDR1 SGHTA, CDR2 FQGNSA. Deletions cut 4 bases from V and 8 bases from J, with 12 bases between. The CDR3 spans 13 residues. CDR3 sequence: CASSSVGNDEQFF. For the CDR3, the DNA is TGTGCCAGCAGCTCGGTGGGCAACGATGAGCAGTTCTTC.

V and J are TRBV4-2 and TRBJ2-2; D might be TRBD1 (5 bases). V was clipped by 2 bases and J by 1 base, with 11 bases between them. This CDR3 has 16 amino acids. Germline values: CDR1 LGHNA, CDR2 YNFKEQ. CDR3 in DNA: TGTGCCAGCAGCCAAAAGGGGCGGCAGAACACCGGGGAGCTGTTTTTT. Its protein product is CASSQKGRQNTGELFF.

This chain joins TRBV19 and TRBJ2-2, with TRBD1 identical over 12 bases. V gave up 2 bases and J gave up 5 bases; unmatched junction bases: 6. Germline CDR1 and CDR2: LNHDA and SQIVND (reference sequence). The CDR3 length is 17 residues. The DNA of the CDR3 is TGTGCCAGTAGTATAAACCGGGACAGGGGGCGGACCGGGGAGCTGTTTTTT. It yields the protein CASSINRDRGRTGELFF.

The chain combines TRBV6-4 with TRBJ1-2, with a tentative D call TRBD1 (5 bases). Germline values: CDR1 MRHNA, CDR2 SNTAGT. The CDR3 is 13 residues long. V was cut by 4 bases and J by 7 bases, with 13 bases left in between. The CDR3 bases are TGTGCCAGCAGTGTCCGGATGGGGGGTGGCTACACCTTC. It is translated as CASSVRMGGGYTF.

The rearrangement links TRBV27 to TRBJ2-7; the D gene is possibly TRBD2 (6 bases). Trimming took off 2 bases at V and 5 bases at J, with 16 bases between the two ends. CDR1 is MNHEY, CDR2 SMNVEV, per germline (reference sequence). The CDR3 is 15 amino acids. Here the CDR3 reads CASSLRRGSFHEQYF. CDR3 DNA: TGTGCCAGCAGTTTAAGGAGGGGAAGCTTTCACGAGCAGTACTTC.

Concerning this clone itself: The sample contains more than one DNA sequence encoding this CDR3. The CDR3 loop reads CAWSVRGNEQFF. The DNA for the CDR3 is TGTGCCTGGAGTGTACGAGGGAATGAGCAGTTCTTC. This chain links TRBV30 with TRBJ2-1, with D possibly TRBD2 on 5 matching bases. Germline-derived CDR1 and CDR2 are GTSNPN and SVGIG (reference sequence). V gave up 0 bases and J gave up 7 bases, with 7 bases separating them. This CDR3 has 12 amino acids. The full variable domain, with the rest looked up from reference TRBV30 and TRBJ2-1, is SQTIHQWPATLVQPVGSPLSLECTVEGTSNPNLYWYRQAAGRGLQLLFYSVGIGQISSEVPQNLSASRPQDRQFILSSKKLLLSDSGFYLCAWSVRGNEQFFGPGTRLTVL.

This chain connects TRBV20-1 to TRBJ1-2, with D maybe TRBD1 (5 bases). The V end lost 3 bases, the J end lost 8 bases, and 7 bases lay between the germline ends. The CDR3 has 10 residues. Germline V lookup: CDR1 DFQATT, CDR2 SNEGSKA (reference sequence). CDR3 in DNA: TGCAGTGCTAGTAAGGGGGGCTACACCTTC. This sequence encodes CSASKGGYTF.

The CDR3, as DNA: TGTGCCAGTAGTATACCCAAGACCGGGACTGGCGGTCGTGGGGGAGAGACCCAGTACTTC. Protein product: CASSIPKTGTGGRGGETQYF. V is TRBV19 and J is TRBJ2-5, with D perhaps TRBD2 (6 bases). Germline V gene lookup returns CDR1 LNHDA and CDR2 SQIVND (reference sequence). The length of the CDR3 is 20 residues. V was cut by 2 bases and J by 4 bases, with 29 bases left in between.

The rearrangement uses TRBV7-2 and TRBJ1-6; D ambiguous. This CDR3 has 15 amino acids. Deletions cut 4 bases from V and 10 bases from J, with 17 bases between. CDR1 SGHTA and CDR2 FQGNSA come from the germline V gene. CDR3 in DNA: TGTGCCAGCAGCTCAGCGGTGGGAGGAGGATCACCCCTCCACTTT. This translates into CASSSAVGGGSPLHF.

J is TRBJ1-2 and V is TRBV6-6; 9 bases line up with TRBD1. There are 15 residues in the CDR3. Per the germline V gene, CDR1 is MNHNY and CDR2 is SVGAGI (reference sequence). With 6 bases clipped from V and 8 bases from J, the junction kept 13 bases outside the gene matches. The CDR3: CASSPPGQGLRGYTF. DNA of the CDR3: TGTGCCAGCAGCCCTCCGGGACAGGGATTGAGGGGCTACACCTTC.